The clone carrying this T cell receptor beta chain was seen ten or more times. The antigen remains undetermined. The CDR3 has 13 amino acids. Germline V gene data show CDR1 as SGHTA and CDR2 as FQGNSA. Trimming removed 1 base from V and 8 bases from J, with 11 bases in between. This record comes from a study of T cell repertoires in cytomegalovirus infection. Background on the study: Public TCR beta signatures indicated both CMV infection and matching HLA type.

Broader study findings: The study found HLA-C-restricted CMV-specific TCR beta clonotypes dominating the ex vivo response. People with CMV and the relevant HLA were identified by cumulative public TCR beta family frequency.

TCRdb itself ran the reads through MiXCR, one entry per CDR3 protein. The table has over 100,000 distinct CDR3 sequences, approximately 15% seen once. The source of this sequence is a human donor in good health (CMV status not recorded). Some clones in this sample may be carry-over from other donors' samples. The material sequenced was PBMCs. V and J are TRBV7-2 and TRBJ1-1; the D is unclear. As DNA, the CDR3 is TGTGCCAGCAGCTTAGGCTCCCAGATCGAAGCTTTCTTT. The encoded protein is CASSLGSQIEAFF.